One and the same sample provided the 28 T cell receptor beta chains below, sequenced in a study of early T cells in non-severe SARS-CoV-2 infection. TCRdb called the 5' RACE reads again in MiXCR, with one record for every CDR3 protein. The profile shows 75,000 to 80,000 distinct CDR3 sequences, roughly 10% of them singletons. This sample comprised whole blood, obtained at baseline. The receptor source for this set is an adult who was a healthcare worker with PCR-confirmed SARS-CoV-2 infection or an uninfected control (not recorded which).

The CDR3 DNA follows: TGCAGCGCCAGAATGACAGGGCTCTTCACTCAACGCTATGGCTACACCTTC. Encoded protein: CSARMTGLFTQRYGYTF. V gene TRBV29-1 combines with J gene TRBJ1-2, with TRBD1 matching 7 bases. The V gene's germline CDR1 is SQVTM and CDR2 ANQGSEA. The length of the CDR3 is 17 residues. V was pared by 7 bases and J by 4 bases, with 21 bases of the junction left unmatched.

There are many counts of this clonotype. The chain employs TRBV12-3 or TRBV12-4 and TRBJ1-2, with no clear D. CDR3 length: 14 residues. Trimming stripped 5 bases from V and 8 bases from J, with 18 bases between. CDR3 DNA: TGTGCCAGCAGTCCCGGGTCCGCCCGGAGGGGCTACACCTTC. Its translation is CASSPGSARRGYTF.

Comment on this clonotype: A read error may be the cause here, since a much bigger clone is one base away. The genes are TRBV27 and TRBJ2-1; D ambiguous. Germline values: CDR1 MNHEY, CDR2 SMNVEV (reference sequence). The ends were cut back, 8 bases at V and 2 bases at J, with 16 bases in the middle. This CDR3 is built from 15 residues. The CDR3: CASRTRISAYNEQFF. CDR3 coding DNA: TGTGCCAGCCGCACTCGGATCTCGGCCTACAATGAGCAGTTCTTC.

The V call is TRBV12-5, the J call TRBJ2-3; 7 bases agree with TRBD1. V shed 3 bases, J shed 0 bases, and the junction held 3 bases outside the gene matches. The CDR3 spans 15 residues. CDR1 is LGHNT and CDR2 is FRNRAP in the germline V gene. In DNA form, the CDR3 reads TGTGCTAGTGGTTTTGACAGGGCTAGCACAGATACGCAGTATTTT. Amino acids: CASGFDRASTDTQYF.

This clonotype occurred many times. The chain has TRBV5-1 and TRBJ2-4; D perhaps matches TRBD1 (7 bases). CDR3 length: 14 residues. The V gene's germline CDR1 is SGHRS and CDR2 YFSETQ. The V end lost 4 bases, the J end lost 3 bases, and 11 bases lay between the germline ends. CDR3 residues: CASSPGDSKNIQYF. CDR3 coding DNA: TGCGCCAGCAGCCCGGGGGACAGCAAAAACATTCAGTACTTC.

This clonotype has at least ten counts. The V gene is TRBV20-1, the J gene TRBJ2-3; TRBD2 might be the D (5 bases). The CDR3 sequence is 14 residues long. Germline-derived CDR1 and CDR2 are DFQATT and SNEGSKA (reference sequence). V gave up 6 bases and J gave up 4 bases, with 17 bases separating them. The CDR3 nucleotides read TGCAGTGCCGTCCCTCCATGGAGGCCAGATACGCAGTATTTT. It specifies CSAVPPWRPDTQYF.

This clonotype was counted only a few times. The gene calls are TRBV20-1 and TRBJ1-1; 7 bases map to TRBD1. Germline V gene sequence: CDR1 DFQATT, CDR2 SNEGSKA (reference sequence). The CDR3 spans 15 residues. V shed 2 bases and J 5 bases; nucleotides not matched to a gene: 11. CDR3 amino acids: CSARPHPTGMTEAFF. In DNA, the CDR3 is TGCAGTGCTAGACCACACCCGACAGGGATGACTGAAGCTTTCTTT.

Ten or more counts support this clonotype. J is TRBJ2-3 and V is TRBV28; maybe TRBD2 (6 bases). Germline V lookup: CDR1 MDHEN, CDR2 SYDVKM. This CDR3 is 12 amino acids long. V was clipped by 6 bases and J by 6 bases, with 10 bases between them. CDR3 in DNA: TGTGCCAGCAGCGCCGGGACTGATACGCAGTATTTT. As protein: CASSAGTDTQYF. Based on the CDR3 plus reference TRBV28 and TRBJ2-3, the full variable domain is DVKVTQSSRYLVKRTGEKVFLECVQDMDHENMFWYRQDPGLGLRLIYFSYDVKMKEKGDIPEGYSVSREKKERFSLILESASTNQTSMYLCASSAGTDTQYFGPGTRLTVL.

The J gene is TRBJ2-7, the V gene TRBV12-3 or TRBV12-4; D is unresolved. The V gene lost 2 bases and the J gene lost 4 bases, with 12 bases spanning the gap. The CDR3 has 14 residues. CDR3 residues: CASSLSGYRYEQYF. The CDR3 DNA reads TGTGCCAGCAGTTTATCCGGCTACCGGTACGAGCAGTACTTC.

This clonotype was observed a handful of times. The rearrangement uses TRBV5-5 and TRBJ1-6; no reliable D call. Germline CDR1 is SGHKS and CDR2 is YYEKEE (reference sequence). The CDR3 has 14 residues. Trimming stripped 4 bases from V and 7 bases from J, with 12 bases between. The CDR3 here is CASSRFYRNSPLHF. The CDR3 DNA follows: TGTGCCAGCAGCAGATTTTACAGAAATTCACCCCTCCACTTT.

The CDR3 DNA follows: TGTGCCAGCAGCTTAGCACGGACAGAGGGATACGAGCAGTACTTC. Translating it yields CASSLARTEGYEQYF. The V gene is TRBV7-2, the J gene TRBJ2-7, with a possible D match to TRBD1 (6 bases). From germline, CDR1 is SGHTA and CDR2 FQGNSA. The CDR3 has 15 residues. V lost 0 bases and J lost 4, with 13 bases in between.

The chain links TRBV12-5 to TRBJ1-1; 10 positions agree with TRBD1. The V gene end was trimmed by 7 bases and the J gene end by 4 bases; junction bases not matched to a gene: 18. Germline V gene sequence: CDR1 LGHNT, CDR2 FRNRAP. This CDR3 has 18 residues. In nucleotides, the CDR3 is TGTGCTAGTGTCCGGGGGGTGACAGGGGGCGTTTGGTTCACTGAAGCTTTCTTT. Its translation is CASVRGVTGGVWFTEAFF.

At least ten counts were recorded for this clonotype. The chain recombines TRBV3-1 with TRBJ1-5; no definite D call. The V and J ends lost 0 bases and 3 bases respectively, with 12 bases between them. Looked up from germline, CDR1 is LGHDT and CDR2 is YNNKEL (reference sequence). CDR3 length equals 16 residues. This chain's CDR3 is CASSQDPGLVNQPQHF. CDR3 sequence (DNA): TGTGCCAGCAGCCAAGATCCCGGCTTAGTCAATCAGCCCCAGCATTTT.

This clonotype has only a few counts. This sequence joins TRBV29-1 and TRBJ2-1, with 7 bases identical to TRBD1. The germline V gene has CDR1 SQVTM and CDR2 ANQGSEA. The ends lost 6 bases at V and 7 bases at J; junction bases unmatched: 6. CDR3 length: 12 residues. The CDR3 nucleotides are TGCAGCGTCTTATCACAGGGGAATGAGCAGTTCTTC. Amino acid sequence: CSVLSQGNEQFF.

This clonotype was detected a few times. CDR3 bases: TGTGCCAGCAGTCCCGGGACAGGGAGGGCCACTGAAGCTTTCTTT. It codes for CASSPGTGRATEAFF. V and J are TRBV12-3 or TRBV12-4 and TRBJ1-1, with TRBD1 identical over 9 bases. J was trimmed by 4 bases and V by 5 bases; bases with no gene match: 8. The CDR3 totals 15 residues.

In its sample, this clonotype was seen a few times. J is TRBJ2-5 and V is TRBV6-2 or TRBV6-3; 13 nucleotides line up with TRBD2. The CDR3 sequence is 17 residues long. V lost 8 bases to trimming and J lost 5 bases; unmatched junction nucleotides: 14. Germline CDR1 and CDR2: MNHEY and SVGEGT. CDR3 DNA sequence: TGTGCCAGCTACGCCCCTACTAGCGGGGGGGCCGGGGAGACCCAGTACTTC. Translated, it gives CASYAPTSGGAGETQYF.

The CDR3 here is CASSPLSDTQYF. CDR3 nucleotides: TGTGCCAGCAGTCCCCTGTCTGATACGCAGTATTTT. The chain joins TRBV6-6 to TRBJ2-3, with D hard to call. Trimming pared 5 bases from V and 6 bases from J, leaving 9 bases between. The CDR3 has 12 residues. The germline V gene has CDR1 MNHNY and CDR2 SVGAGI (reference sequence).

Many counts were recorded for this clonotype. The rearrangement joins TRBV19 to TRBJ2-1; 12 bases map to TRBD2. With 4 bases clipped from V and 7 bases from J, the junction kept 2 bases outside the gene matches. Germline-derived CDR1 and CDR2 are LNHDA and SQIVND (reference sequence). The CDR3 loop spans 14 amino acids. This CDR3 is CASSRLAGGNEQFF. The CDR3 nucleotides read TGTGCCAGTAGTAGGCTAGCGGGGGGGAATGAGCAGTTCTTC.

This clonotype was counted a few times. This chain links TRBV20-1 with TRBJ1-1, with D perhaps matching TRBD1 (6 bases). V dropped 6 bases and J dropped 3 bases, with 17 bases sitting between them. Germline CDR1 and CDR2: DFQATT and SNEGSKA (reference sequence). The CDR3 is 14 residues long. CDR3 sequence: CSARRLGGDTEAFF. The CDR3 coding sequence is TGCAGTGCCCGAAGGTTAGGGGGGGACACTGAAGCTTTCTTT.

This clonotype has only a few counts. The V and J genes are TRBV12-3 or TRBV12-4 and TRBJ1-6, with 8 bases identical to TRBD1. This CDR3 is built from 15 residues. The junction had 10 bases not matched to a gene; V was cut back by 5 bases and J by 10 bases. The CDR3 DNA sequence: TGTGCCAGCAGTCTTGGACAGGGAGGAAGATCACCCCTCCACTTT. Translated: CASSLGQGGRSPLHF.

CDR3 region: CASSLQSTNEKLFF. CDR3 coding DNA: TGCGCCAGCAGCTTACAGTCAACTAATGAAAAACTGTTTTTT. The rearrangement joins TRBV5-1 to TRBJ1-4; D is unresolved. This CDR3 region has 14 residues. Germline loops: CDR1 SGHRS, CDR2 YFSETQ. Trimming removed 2 bases at V and 0 bases at J, with 5 bases between.

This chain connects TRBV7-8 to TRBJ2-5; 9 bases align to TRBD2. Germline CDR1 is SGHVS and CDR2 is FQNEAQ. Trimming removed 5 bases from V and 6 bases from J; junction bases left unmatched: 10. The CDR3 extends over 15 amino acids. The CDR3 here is CASSVNSGGKQTQYF. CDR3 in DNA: TGTGCCAGCAGCGTGAATAGCGGGGGCAAGCAGACCCAGTACTTC.

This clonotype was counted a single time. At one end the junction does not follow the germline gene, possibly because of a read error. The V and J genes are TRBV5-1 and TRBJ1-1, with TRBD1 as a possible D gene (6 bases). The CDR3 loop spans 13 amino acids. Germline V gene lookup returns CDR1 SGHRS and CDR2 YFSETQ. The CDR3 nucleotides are TGCGCCAGCAGCTTCGCGGGGGACACTGAAGCTTTGTTT. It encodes CASSFAGDTEALF.

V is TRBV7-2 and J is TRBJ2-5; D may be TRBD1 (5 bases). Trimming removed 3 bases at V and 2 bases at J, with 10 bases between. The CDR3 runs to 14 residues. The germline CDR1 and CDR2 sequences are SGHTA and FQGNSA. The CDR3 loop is CASSLGRQQETQYF. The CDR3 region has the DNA TGTGCCAGCAGCTTGGGCAGACAGCAAGAGACCCAGTACTTC. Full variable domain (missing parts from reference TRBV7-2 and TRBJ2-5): GAGVSQSPSNKVTEKGKDVELRCDPISGHTALYWYRQSLGQGLEFLIYFQGNSAPDKSGLPSDRFSAERTGGSVSTLTIQRTQQEDSAVYLCASSLGRQQETQYFGPGTRLLVL.

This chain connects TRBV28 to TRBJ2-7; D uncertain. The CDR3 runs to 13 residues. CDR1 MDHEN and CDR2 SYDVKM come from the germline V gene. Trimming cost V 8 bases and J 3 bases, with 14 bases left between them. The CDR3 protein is CASLGPPGYEQYF. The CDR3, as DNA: TGTGCCAGCCTGGGCCCTCCTGGCTACGAGCAGTACTTC.

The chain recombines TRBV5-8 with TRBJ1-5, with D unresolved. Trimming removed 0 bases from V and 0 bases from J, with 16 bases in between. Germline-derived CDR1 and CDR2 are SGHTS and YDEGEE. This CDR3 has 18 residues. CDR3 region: CASSLDLKRAFSNQPQHF. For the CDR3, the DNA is TGTGCCAGCAGCTTGGATCTAAAACGAGCCTTTAGCAATCAGCCCCAGCATTTT.

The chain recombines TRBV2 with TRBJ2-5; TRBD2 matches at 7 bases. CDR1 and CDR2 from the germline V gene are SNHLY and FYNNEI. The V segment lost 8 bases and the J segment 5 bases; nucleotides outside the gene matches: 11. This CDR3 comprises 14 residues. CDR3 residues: CASGGTTSFETQYF. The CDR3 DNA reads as TGTGCCAGCGGGGGGACGACTAGCTTCGAGACCCAGTACTTC.

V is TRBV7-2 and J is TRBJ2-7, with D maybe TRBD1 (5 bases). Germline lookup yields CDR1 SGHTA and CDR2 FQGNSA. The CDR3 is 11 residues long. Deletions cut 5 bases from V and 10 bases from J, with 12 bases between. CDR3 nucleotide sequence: TGTGCCAGCAGCCCCATTAGGGGACAGTACTTC. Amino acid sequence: CASSPIRGQYF. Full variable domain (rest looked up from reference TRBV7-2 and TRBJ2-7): GAGVSQSPSNKVTEKGKDVELRCDPISGHTALYWYRQSLGQGLEFLIYFQGNSAPDKSGLPSDRFSAERTGGSVSTLTIQRTQQEDSAVYLCASSPIRGQYFGPGTRLTVT.